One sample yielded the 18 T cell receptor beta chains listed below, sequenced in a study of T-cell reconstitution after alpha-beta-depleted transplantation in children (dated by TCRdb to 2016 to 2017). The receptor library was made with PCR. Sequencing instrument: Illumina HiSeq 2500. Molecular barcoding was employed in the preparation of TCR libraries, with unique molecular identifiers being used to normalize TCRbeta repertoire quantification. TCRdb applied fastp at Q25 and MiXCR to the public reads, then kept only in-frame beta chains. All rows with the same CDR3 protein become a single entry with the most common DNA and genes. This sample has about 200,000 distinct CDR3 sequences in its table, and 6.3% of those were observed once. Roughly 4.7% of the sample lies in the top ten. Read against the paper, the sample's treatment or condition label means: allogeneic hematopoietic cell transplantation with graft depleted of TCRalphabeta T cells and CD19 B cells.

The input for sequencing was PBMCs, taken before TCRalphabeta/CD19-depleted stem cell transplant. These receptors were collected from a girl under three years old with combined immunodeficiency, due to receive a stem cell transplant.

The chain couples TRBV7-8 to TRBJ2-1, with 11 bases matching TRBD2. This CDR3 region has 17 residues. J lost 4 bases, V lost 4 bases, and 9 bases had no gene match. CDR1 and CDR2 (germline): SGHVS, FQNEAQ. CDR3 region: CASSSGLAGDYYNEQFF. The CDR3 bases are TGTGCCAGCAGCTCCGGACTAGCGGGCGACTATTACAATGAGCAGTTCTTC.

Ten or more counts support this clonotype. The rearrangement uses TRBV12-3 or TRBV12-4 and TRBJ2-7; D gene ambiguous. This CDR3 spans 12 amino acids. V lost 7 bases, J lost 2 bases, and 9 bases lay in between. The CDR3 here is CASTPSPYEQYF. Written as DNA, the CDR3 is TGTGCCAGCACTCCCTCGCCCTACGAGCAGTACTTC.

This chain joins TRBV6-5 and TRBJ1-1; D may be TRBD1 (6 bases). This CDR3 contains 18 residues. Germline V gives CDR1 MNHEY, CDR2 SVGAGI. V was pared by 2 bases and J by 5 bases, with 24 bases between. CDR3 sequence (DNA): TGTGCCAGCAGTTACCCAACAGGGAAAGTAGGATCGGGGACTGAAGCTTTCTTT. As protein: CASSYPTGKVGSGTEAFF.

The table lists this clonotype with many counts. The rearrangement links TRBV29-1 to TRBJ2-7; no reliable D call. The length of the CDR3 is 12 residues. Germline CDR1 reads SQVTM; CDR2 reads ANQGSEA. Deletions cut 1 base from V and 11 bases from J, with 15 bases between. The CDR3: CSVEVRTGWKYF. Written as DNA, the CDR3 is TGCAGCGTTGAAGTCCGGACCGGCTGGAAGTACTTC.

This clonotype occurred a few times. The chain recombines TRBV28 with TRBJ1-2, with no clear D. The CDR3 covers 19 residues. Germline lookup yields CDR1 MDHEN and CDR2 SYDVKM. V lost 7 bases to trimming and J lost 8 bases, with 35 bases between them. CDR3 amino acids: CASITGRLGPLDNYWGYTF. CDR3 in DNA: TGTGCCAGCATTACCGGCCGACTTGGGCCCCTTGATAACTATTGGGGCTACACCTTC.

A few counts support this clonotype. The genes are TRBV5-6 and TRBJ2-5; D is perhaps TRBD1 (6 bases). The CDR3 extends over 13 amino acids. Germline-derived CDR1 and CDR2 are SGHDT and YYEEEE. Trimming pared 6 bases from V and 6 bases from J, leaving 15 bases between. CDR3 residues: CASNPAGGQTQYF. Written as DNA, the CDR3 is TGTGCCAGCAACCCCGCTGGGGGCCAGACCCAGTACTTC. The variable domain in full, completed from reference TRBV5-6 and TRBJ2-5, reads DAGVTQSPTHLIKTRGQQVTLRCSPKSGHDTVSWYQQALGQGPQFIFQYYEEEERQRGNFPDRFSGHQFPNYSSELNVNALLLGDSALYLCASNPAGGQTQYFGPGTRLLVL.

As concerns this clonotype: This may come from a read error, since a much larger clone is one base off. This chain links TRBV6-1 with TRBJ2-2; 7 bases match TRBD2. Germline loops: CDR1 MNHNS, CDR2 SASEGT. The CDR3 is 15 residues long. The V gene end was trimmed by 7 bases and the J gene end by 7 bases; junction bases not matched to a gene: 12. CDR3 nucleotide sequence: TGTGCCAGCACTATAGCGGGCCCACCCTACGGGGAGCTGTTTTTT. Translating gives CASTIAGPPYGELFF.

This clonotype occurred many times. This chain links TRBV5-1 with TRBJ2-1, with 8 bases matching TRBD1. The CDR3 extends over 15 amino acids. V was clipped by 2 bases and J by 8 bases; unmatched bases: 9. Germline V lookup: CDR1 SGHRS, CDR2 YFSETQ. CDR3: CASSFGTGDIDEQFF. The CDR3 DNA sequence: TGCGCCAGCAGCTTCGGGACAGGTGATATCGATGAGCAGTTCTTC.

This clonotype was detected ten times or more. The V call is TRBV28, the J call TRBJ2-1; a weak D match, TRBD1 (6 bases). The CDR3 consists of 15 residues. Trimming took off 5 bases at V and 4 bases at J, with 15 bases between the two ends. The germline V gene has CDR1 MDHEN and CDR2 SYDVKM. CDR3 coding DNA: TGTGCCAGCAGTCCAGGGGACACTCCTTACAATGAGCAGTTCTTC. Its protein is CASSPGDTPYNEQFF.

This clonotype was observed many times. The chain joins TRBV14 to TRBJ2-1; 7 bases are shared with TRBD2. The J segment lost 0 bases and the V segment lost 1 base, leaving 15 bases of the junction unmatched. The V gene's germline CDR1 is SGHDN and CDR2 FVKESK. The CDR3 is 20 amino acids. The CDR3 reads CASSQVFYVGAGYSYNEQFF. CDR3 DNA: TGTGCCAGCAGCCAAGTCTTCTATGTAGGAGCGGGATACTCCTACAATGAGCAGTTCTTC.

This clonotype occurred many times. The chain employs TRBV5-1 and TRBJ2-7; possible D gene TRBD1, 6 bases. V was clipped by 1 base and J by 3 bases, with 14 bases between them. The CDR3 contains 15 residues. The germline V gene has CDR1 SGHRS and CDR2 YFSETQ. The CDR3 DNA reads TGCGCCAGCAGCTTGTACCCCGGACAGAGCTACGAGCAGTACTTC. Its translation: CASSLYPGQSYEQYF.

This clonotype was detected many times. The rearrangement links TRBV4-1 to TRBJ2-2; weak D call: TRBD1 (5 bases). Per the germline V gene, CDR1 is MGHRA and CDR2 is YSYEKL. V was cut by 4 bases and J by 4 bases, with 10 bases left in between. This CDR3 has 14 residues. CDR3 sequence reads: CASSPRASTGELFF. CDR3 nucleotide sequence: TGCGCCAGCAGCCCCAGGGCGAGCACCGGGGAGCTGTTTTTT.

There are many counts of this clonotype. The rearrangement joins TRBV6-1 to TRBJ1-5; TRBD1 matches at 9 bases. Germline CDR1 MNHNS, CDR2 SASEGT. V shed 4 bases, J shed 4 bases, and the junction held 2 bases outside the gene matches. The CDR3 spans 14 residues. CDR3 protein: CASSGTGENQPQHF. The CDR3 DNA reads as TGTGCCAGCAGTGGGACAGGGGAGAATCAGCCCCAGCATTTT.

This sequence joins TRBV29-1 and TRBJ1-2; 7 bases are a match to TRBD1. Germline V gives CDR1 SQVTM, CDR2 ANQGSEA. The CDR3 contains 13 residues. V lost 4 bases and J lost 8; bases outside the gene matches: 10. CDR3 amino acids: CSVGGTALGGYTF. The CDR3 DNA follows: TGCAGCGTTGGCGGGACAGCCCTCGGGGGCTACACCTTC.

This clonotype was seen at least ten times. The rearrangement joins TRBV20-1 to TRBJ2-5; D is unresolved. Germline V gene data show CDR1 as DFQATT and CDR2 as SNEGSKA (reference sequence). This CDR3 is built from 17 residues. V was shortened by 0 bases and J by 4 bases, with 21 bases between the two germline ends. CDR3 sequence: CSAREFKTSWMGETQYF. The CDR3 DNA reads TGCAGTGCTAGAGAGTTTAAAACGAGTTGGATGGGAGAGACCCAGTACTTC.

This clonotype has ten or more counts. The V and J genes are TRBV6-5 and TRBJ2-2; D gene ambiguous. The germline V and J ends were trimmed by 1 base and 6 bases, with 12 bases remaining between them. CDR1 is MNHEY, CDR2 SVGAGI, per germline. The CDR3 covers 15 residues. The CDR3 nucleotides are TGTGCCAGCAGTTACTATCCCTTTATCGCCGGGGAGCTGTTTTTT. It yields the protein CASSYYPFIAGELFF.

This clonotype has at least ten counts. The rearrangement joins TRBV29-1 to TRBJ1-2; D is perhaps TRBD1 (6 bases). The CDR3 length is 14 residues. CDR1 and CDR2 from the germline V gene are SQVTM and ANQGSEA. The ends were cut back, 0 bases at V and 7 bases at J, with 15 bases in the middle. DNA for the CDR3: TGCAGCGTTGAAGATCGGGCAGGGGTCGGTGGCTACACCTTC. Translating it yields CSVEDRAGVGGYTF.

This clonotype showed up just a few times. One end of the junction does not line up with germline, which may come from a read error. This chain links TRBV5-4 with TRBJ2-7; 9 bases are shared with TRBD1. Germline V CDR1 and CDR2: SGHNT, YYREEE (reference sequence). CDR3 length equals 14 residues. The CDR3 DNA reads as TGTGCCAGCAGCTCCGGGACAGGGACCTACGAGCAGCACTTC. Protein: CASSSGTGTYEQHF.